Shown below are 18 T cell receptor beta chains from a single sample sequenced in a study of T cells in localized non-small cell lung cancer (dated by TCRdb to about 2020). The method was the immunoSEQ multiplex PCR assay. Here the immuneACCESS table is served through TCRdb, limited to in-frame sequences with V and J called. Missing clones are a known gap in these copies; in checked studies unresolved V genes cover under half, and the rest lacks a known reason. The sample table holds over 1,000 clones, of which around 20% were seen once. The ten biggest clones cover about 16% of the sample. Sequencing used normal lung tissue next to the tumor, obtained before any cancer treatment. These receptors were obtained from a woman aged 40-69 years with stage I lung adenocarcinoma.

The chain's CDR3 is CAWNGADDQPQHF. The CDR3 nucleotides are TGTGCCTGGAATGGGGCGGATGATCAGCCCCAGCATTTT. V usage is TRBV30 and J usage is TRBJ1-5; D perhaps matches TRBD1 (5 bases). There are 13 residues in the CDR3. CDR1 and CDR2 (germline): GTSNPN, SVGIG (reference sequence). V gave up 4 bases and J gave up 5 bases, with 12 bases separating them.

There are a few counts of this clone. The chain joins TRBV11-3 to TRBJ1-5, with D unclear. CDR3 length equals 14 residues. Trimming removed 0 bases at V and 1 base at J, with 4 bases between. Germline CDR1 reads SGHNT; CDR2 reads YENEEA. The CDR3 loop is CASSLELSNQPQHF. Written as DNA, the CDR3 is TGTGCCAGCAGCTTAGAGCTGAGCAATCAGCCCCAGCATTTT.

This clone was detected a few times. The chain is built from TRBV6-8 and TRBJ1-6; D ambiguous. This CDR3 is 14 amino acids long. Germline assignment: CDR1 MNHGY and CDR2 SAAAGT. Deletions cut 6 bases from V and 8 bases from J, with 14 bases between. CDR3 region: CASSQEGRDSPLHF. CDR3 nucleotides: TGTGCCAGCAGCCAAGAGGGCCGCGATTCACCCCTCCACTTT.

By frequency in the sample, this clone is medium-sized (0.01 to 0.1%). For the CDR3, the DNA is TGTGCCAGCAGCCTGGGGGAGCAGCCCCAGCATTTT. It is translated as CASSLGEQPQHF. The chain combines TRBV6-8 with TRBJ1-5, with D possibly being TRBD1 (5 bases). Germline values: CDR1 MNHGY, CDR2 SAAAGT. The length of the CDR3 is 12 residues. Trimming took 6 bases from V and 7 from J, leaving 10 bases between them.

This clone appeared a few times. The chain employs TRBV9 and TRBJ2-6, with D maybe TRBD2 (5 bases). Trimming stripped 2 bases from V and 0 bases from J, with 12 bases between. CDR1 and CDR2 from the germline V gene are SGDLS and YYNGEE. CDR3 length equals 17 residues. CDR3 sequence: CASSVQAEGSGANVLTF. Written as DNA, the CDR3 is TGTGCCAGCAGCGTTCAGGCAGAGGGCTCTGGGGCCAACGTCCTGACTTTC.

By sample share, this clone is medium-sized. The chain has TRBV11-3 and TRBJ2-7, with TRBD1 matching 7 bases. The CDR3 is made up of 15 amino acids. Germline V gene data show CDR1 as SGHNT and CDR2 as YENEEA. After removal of 5 bases from V and 6 bases from J, the junction contained 13 bases not matched to a gene. The CDR3 is CASSLWDSLRPEQYF. The DNA of the CDR3 is TGTGCCAGCAGCCTCTGGGACAGTCTACGCCCCGAGCAGTACTTC. Based on the CDR3 plus reference TRBV11-3 and TRBJ2-7, the full variable domain is EAGVVQSPRYKIIEKKQPVAFWCNPISGHNTLYWYLQNLGQGPELLIRYENEEAVDDSQLPKDRFSAERLKGVDSTLKIQPAELGDSAVYLCASSLWDSLRPEQYFGPGTRLTVT.

By share of the sample, this clone is large (0.1 to 1%). The gene calls are TRBV6-8 and TRBJ1-2, with TRBD1 matching 7 bases. Germline V gene sequence: CDR1 MNHGY, CDR2 SAAAGT. This CDR3 region has 15 residues. V gave up 1 base and J gave up 6 bases; unmatched junction bases: 8. CDR3 sequence (DNA): TGTGCCAGCAGTTACTTAGCTCGACAGGGCGATGGCTACACCTTC. It codes for CASSYLARQGDGYTF.

This clone was detected a few times. This chain connects TRBV11-1 to TRBJ2-3; 10 bases fit TRBD2. The germline CDR1 and CDR2 sequences are SGHAT and FQDESV (reference sequence). The V segment lost 3 bases and the J segment 8 bases; nucleotides outside the gene matches: 5. The CDR3 covers 14 residues. The DNA of the CDR3 is TGTGCCAGCAGCTTTGCTAGCGGGAGCGTTACGCAGTATTTT. Protein: CASSFASGSVTQYF.

This chain connects TRBV6-8 to TRBJ2-7, with TRBD1 matching over 8 bases. Per germline, CDR1 MNHGY and CDR2 SAAAGT. The CDR3 covers 13 residues. The trim removed 6 bases at V and 3 bases at J, leaving 4 bases unmatched. The CDR3 sequence is CASRYGQGYEQYF. CDR3 coding DNA: TGTGCCAGCAGATACGGACAGGGCTACGAGCAGTACTTC.

This clone was detected only a few times. This sequence joins TRBV11-3 and TRBJ2-2; 10 nucleotides line up with TRBD1. The ends lost 8 bases at V and 4 bases at J; junction bases unmatched: 7. The CDR3 loop spans 15 amino acids. From germline, CDR1 is SGHNT and CDR2 YENEEA. The CDR3 sequence: CASHPGQGVTGELFF. The DNA of the CDR3 is TGTGCCAGCCACCCCGGACAGGGGGTCACCGGGGAGCTGTTTTTT.

The J gene is TRBJ1-6, the V gene TRBV19; maybe TRBD1 (6 bases). V shed 7 bases and J shed 5 bases, with 18 bases lying between them. This CDR3 has 16 amino acids. The germline CDR1 and CDR2 sequences are LNHDA and SQIVND (reference sequence). CDR3 sequence: CASTTTRTGNNSPLHF. CDR3 DNA sequence: TGTGCCAGTACCACTACAAGAACAGGGAATAATTCACCCCTCCACTTT.

This clone has only a few counts. V usage is TRBV11-3 and J usage is TRBJ2-7, with 8 bases fitting TRBD1. This CDR3 contains 15 residues. Germline V gene lookup returns CDR1 SGHNT and CDR2 YENEEA. V shed 4 bases, J shed 6 bases, and the junction held 11 bases outside the gene matches. The DNA of the CDR3 is TGTGCCAGCAGCTCGCGGGCGGACAGGGAGTTCGAGCAGTACTTC. It translates to CASSSRADREFEQYF.

This rearrangement joins TRBV30 to TRBJ1-5; unclear D gene. This CDR3 comprises 14 residues. V was trimmed by 3 bases and J by 4 bases, leaving 13 bases between them. The germline V gene encodes CDR1 GTSNPN and CDR2 SVGIG (reference sequence). CDR3 sequence: CAWRGPGENQPQHF. As DNA, the CDR3 is TGTGCCTGGAGGGGCCCGGGTGAGAATCAGCCCCAGCATTTT.

The V gene is TRBV5-1, the J gene TRBJ2-7; 11 nucleotides agree with TRBD2. CDR1 and CDR2 (germline): SGHRS, YFSETQ. The length of the CDR3 is 17 residues. J lost 1 base, V lost 0 bases, and 6 bases had no gene match. The CDR3 loop reads CASSLGLAGPSSYEQYF. For the CDR3, the DNA is TGCGCCAGCAGCTTGGGACTAGCGGGACCCTCATCCTACGAGCAGTACTTC.

The rearrangement links TRBV12-5 to TRBJ1-1; 7 positions match TRBD1. Trimming at V came to 6 bases and at J to 3 bases, leaving 19 bases not matched to a gene. Per germline, CDR1 LGHNT and CDR2 FRNRAP. The CDR3 has 18 amino acids. The CDR3 DNA reads as TGTGCTAGTGGCCCGGGGGGCCGAACTACAGGGGAGGACACTGAAGCTTTCTTT. This translates into CASGPGGRTTGEDTEAFF.

The rearrangement links TRBV9 to TRBJ1-1; no clear D gene. The CDR3 has 15 amino acids. Germline V CDR1 and CDR2: SGDLS, YYNGEE. V shed 0 bases and J shed 0 bases, with 9 bases lying between them. The CDR3 sequence: CASSVVDGLNTEAFF. CDR3 DNA sequence: TGTGCCAGCAGCGTAGTAGACGGGTTGAACACTGAAGCTTTCTTT.

This clone was seen more than once but under ten times. The DNA of the CDR3 is TGTGCCAGCAGCTGGGGGGCAGGTCGCGCGGATACGCAGTATTTT. The encoded protein is CASSWGAGRADTQYF. The rearrangement links TRBV11-3 to TRBJ2-3; D is tentatively TRBD1 or TRBD2 (6 bases each). With 4 bases removed from V and 6 bases from J, the gap between germline ends came to 17 bases. The CDR3 spans 15 residues. Germline V gene sequence: CDR1 SGHNT, CDR2 YENEEA.

This clone qualifies as hyperexpanded. J is TRBJ1-5 and V is TRBV11-3; D may be TRBD1 (5 bases). Between the trimmed V and J ends, which lost 0 bases and 6 bases, there was a span of 12 bases. CDR1 and CDR2 (germline): SGHNT, YENEEA. The CDR3 totals 15 residues. CDR3 in amino acids: CASSLEGQSRQPQHF. The CDR3 region has the DNA TGTGCCAGCAGCTTAGAGGGGCAGAGCCGTCAGCCCCAGCATTTT.